This is a list of T cell receptor beta chains from one sample in a study of early T cells in non-severe SARS-CoV-2 infection. Using its own MiXCR run on the 5' RACE reads, TCRdb lists one record per CDR3 protein. The profile shows fewer than 60,000 distinct CDR3 sequences, more than 9.5% of them singletons. The sequenced sample consisted of whole blood. These receptors were taken from an adult who was a healthcare worker with PCR-confirmed SARS-CoV-2 infection or an uninfected control (not recorded which). The CDR3 runs from the conserved cysteine through the conserved F or W. D genes are given only for firm matches. Clone size, where shown, is once, few, many, or a class for clones that have expanded.

D	size	V	J	CDR3	DNA
.	many	TRBV28	TRBJ2-2	CASSTGELFF	TGTGCCAGCAGTACCGGGGAGCTGTTTTTT
TRBD2	.	TRBV2	TRBJ2-1	CASSAQGLAANEQFF	TGTGCCAGCAGTGCACAGGGACTAGCGGCCAATGAGCAGTTCTTC
.	many	TRBV19	TRBJ1-2	CASSYKDRLDNYGYTF	TGTGCCAGTAGTTACAAGGACAGACTCGATAACTATGGCTACACCTTC
TRBD2	many	TRBV2	TRBJ2-4	CASSDGRYIQYF	TGTGCCAGCAGTGACGGGAGGTACATTCAGTACTTC
.	.	TRBV7-2	TRBJ1-5	CASSLKVGNNQPQHF	TGTGCCAGCAGCTTAAAAGTGGGCAACAATCAGCCCCAGCATTTT
.	many	TRBV9	TRBJ2-5	CASSVGGRLGQETQYF	TGTGCCAGCAGCGTAGGTGGTAGACTGGGCCAAGAGACCCAGTACTTC
.	.	TRBV28	TRBJ2-3	CASNPLSLGHPGTDTQYF	TGTGCCAGCAATCCCTTATCCCTCGGCCACCCAGGCACAGATACGCAGTATTTT
.	many	TRBV20-1	TRBJ1-4	CSAKTGMDEKLFF	TGCAGTGCCAAAACAGGGATGGATGAAAAACTGTTTTTT
.	.	TRBV19	TRBJ1-5	CASSRPNQPQHF	TGTGCCAGTAGCCGACCCAATCAGCCCCAGCATTTT
TRBD2	many	TRBV28	TRBJ2-3	CASSIAGLYTDTQYF	TGTGCCAGCAGTATAGCGGGGCTATACACAGATACGCAGTATTTT
.	few	TRBV18	TRBJ1-1	CASSPTEGQVTEAFF	TGTGCCAGCTCACCTACCGAGGGGCAGGTCACTGAAGCTTTCTTT
.	.	TRBV10-3	TRBJ1-6	CAISPTGSLSPLHF	TGTGCCATCAGCCCAACAGGGAGTCTCTCACCCCTCCACTTT
.	.	TRBV5-1	TRBJ2-6	CASSLVKRLEVSGANVLTF	TGCGCCAGCAGCTTGGTAAAACGACTGGAGGTCTCTGGGGCCAACGTCCTGACTTTC
.	many	TRBV14	TRBJ2-1	CASSPGIYNEQFF	TGTGCCAGCTCCCCGGGGATATACAATGAGCAGTTCTTC
TRBD1	many	TRBV2	TRBJ2-1	CAIFRQGPLEYNEQFF	TGTGCCATCTTCAGACAGGGGCCCCTAGAATACAATGAGCAGTTCTTC
.	few	TRBV3-1	TRBJ2-7	CASSKGLSYEQYF	TGTGCCAGCTCAAAGGGGCTGTCCTACGAGCAGTACTTC
TRBD1	many	TRBV20-1	TRBJ1-1	CSAKTTGAPLNTEAFF	TGCAGTGCTAAAACCACAGGGGCCCCCTTGAACACTGAAGCTTTCTTT
TRBD2	many	TRBV20-1	TRBJ2-1	CSAALAGGYNEQFF	TGCAGTGCTGCCCTAGCGGGAGGGTACAATGAGCAGTTCTTC
TRBD2	.	TRBV7-3	TRBJ2-1	CASSTSGEPYNEQFF	TGTGCCAGCAGTACAAGCGGGGAGCCCTACAATGAGCAGTTCTTC
TRBD1	.	TRBV2	TRBJ1-6	CASSEVGTGSDSPLHF	TGTGCCAGCAGTGAAGTCGGGACAGGGTCTGATTCACCCCTCCACTTT
.	many	TRBV12-3/TRBV12-4	TRBJ1-4	CASSVVRNEKLFF	TGTGCCAGCAGTGTGGTCAGAAATGAAAAACTGTTTTTT
TRBD2	many	TRBV4-2	TRBJ2-3	CASSPPLRGRTTDTQYF	TGTGCCAGCAGCCCCCCCTTGCGGGGGAGGACCACAGATACGCAGTATTTT
TRBD2	few	TRBV6-5	TRBJ2-7	CASRLAGLIRGEQYF	TGTGCCAGCAGACTAGCGGGACTAATACGTGGGGAGCAGTACTTC
.	many	TRBV12-3/TRBV12-4	TRBJ2-1	CASQRSQINEQFF	TGTGCCAGCCAAAGGTCGCAGATCAATGAGCAGTTCTTC
.	.	TRBV7-9	TRBJ2-3	CASSPRKF	TGTGCCAGCAGCCCACGGAAGTTT
.	many	TRBV29-1	TRBJ2-7	CSVEWQAQGQYF	TGCAGCGTTGAATGGCAGGCCCAGGGGCAGTACTTC
TRBD2	few	TRBV7-2	TRBJ2-3	CASSLGAGRVGDTQYF	TGTGCCAGCAGCTTAGGGGCAGGGAGGGTCGGAGATACGCAGTATTTT
TRBD1	many	TRBV7-2	TRBJ2-1	CASSLLQGANEQFF	TGTGCCAGCAGCTTGTTACAGGGGGCGAATGAGCAGTTCTTC
.	.	TRBV28	TRBJ2-7	CASSSTFTYEQYF	TGTGCCAGCAGTTCCACCTTTACCTACGAGCAGTACTTC
.	few	TRBV12-3/TRBV12-4	TRBJ1-4	CASSTTGINEKLFF	TGTGCCAGCAGTACGACGGGGATTAATGAAAAACTGTTTTTT
.	many	TRBV14	TRBJ1-1	CASSQDQYTEAFF	TGTGCCAGCAGCCAAGACCAGTACACTGAAGCTTTCTTT
.	few	TRBV5-1	TRBJ1-6	CASNPEGSPNSPLHF	TGCGCCAGCAACCCGGAGGGGTCCCCCAATTCACCCCTCCACTTT
TRBD2	few	TRBV9	TRBJ2-1	CASSVDGGRLNEQFF	TGTGCCAGCAGCGTAGACGGCGGGAGGTTGAATGAGCAGTTCTTC
.	.	TRBV21-1	TRBJ2-1	CASSKGDYYNEQFF	TGTGCCAGCAGCAAAGGGGACTATTACAATGAGCAGTTCTTC
.	few	TRBV5-8	TRBJ2-1	CAGERGRKGEQFF	TGTGCCGGTGAGAGGGGAAGGAAGGGTGAGCAGTTCTTC
TRBD2	many	TRBV20-1	TRBJ2-3	CSAHAGALQGSTQYF	TGCAGTGCCCACGCGGGAGCCCTCCAGGGTAGTACGCAGTATTTT
TRBD1	few	TRBV10-3	TRBJ2-7	CAIGATGGREQYF	TGTGCCATCGGGGCCACAGGGGGCCGCGAGCAGTACTTC
TRBD1	few	TRBV11-2	TRBJ2-1	CASSFGQVFNEQFF	TGTGCCAGCAGCTTCGGACAGGTCTTCAATGAGCAGTTCTTC
TRBD1	.	TRBV28	TRBJ1-4	CASSPPDRVEKLFF	TGTGCCAGCAGTCCACCCGACAGGGTTGAAAAACTGTTTTTT
TRBD2	many	TRBV4-3	TRBJ2-1	CASSQGLAGGIFEQFF	TGCGCCAGCAGCCAGGGACTAGCGGGAGGGATCTTTGAGCAGTTCTTC
.	.	TRBV10-3	TRBJ2-5	CAISEDEETQYF	TGTGCCATCAGTGAGGATGAAGAGACCCAGTACTTC
.	few	TRBV11-1	TRBJ1-4	CASSLTTGSDEKLFF	TGTGCCAGCAGCTTAACCACAGGGTCGGATGAAAAACTGTTTTTT
TRBD2	few	TRBV29-1	TRBJ2-1	CSVELLAGYNEQFF	TGCAGCGTTGAATTGCTAGCGGGTTACAATGAGCAGTTCTTC
TRBD2	many	TRBV6-6	TRBJ2-2	CASSYLLAGGPTGELFF	TGTGCCAGCAGTTACCTTTTAGCGGGGGGGCCCACCGGGGAGCTGTTTTTT
TRBD1	many	TRBV20-1	TRBJ1-1	CSARQGGNTEAFF	TGCAGTGCCCGTCAGGGGGGAAACACTGAAGCTTTCTTT
.	many	TRBV9	TRBJ2-5	CASSVTGAQETQYF	TGTGCCAGCAGCGTGACAGGAGCTCAAGAGACCCAGTACTTC
TRBD2	many	TRBV7-9	TRBJ2-3	CASSIGTSGTDTQYF	TGTGCCAGCAGCATAGGGACTAGCGGCACAGATACGCAGTATTTT
.	.	TRBV11-1	TRBJ2-3	CASSLEILPADTQYF	TGTGCCAGCAGCTTAGAAATTCTGCCCGCAGATACGCAGTATTTT
.	.	TRBV20-1	TRBJ2-5	CSARSWQSGETQYF	TGCAGTGCTAGAAGTTGGCAGTCCGGGGAGACCCAGTACTTC
.	.	TRBV20-1	TRBJ2-7	CSAGQPLSYEQYF	TGCAGTGCCGGACAGCCACTTTCCTACGAGCAGTACTTC
.	many	TRBV29-1	TRBJ1-2	CSVDRGYGYTF	TGCAGCGTTGACAGGGGCTATGGCTACACCTTC
.	many	TRBV7-2	TRBJ2-7	CASSPDRDDEQYF	TGTGCCAGCAGCCCCGATAGGGACGACGAGCAGTACTTC
.	many	TRBV10-2	TRBJ2-4	CASSFGTGGLNIQYF	TGCGCCAGCAGTTTCGGGACTGGGGGCCTAAACATTCAGTACTTC
TRBD1	.	TRBV12-3/TRBV12-4	TRBJ1-5	CASRGGQGYPNQPQHF	TGTGCCAGCCGGGGGGGACAGGGTTATCCGAATCAGCCCCAGCATTTT
TRBD1	.	TRBV7-6	TRBJ1-1	CASSAQITGGTEAFF	TGTGCCAGCAGCGCACAAATTACAGGGGGCACTGAAGCTTTCTTT
.	few	TRBV29-1	TRBJ2-5	CSVVGLGPETQYF	TGCAGCGTTGTAGGGTTGGGTCCCGAGACCCAGTACTTC